This entry is about one TCR beta chain. Its specificity is unknown. Other nucleotide sequences in the sample specify the same CDR3. The data derive from a study of shared clonotypes between healthy human individuals. Study results and limitations: A few donors had 4% to 5% of their naive CD4 clonotypes in common.

Method: immunoSEQ multiplex PCR; TCRdb's copy keeps in-frame clones and lacks some. The sample has around 330,000 clones; 74% are singletons. Within Nashville, Tennessee resided all donors, each a Caucasian adult. Researchers partitioned CD4+ cells into CD45RA+ naive and CD45RA-negative memory subsets. Material: memory CD4+ T cells sorted from blood. The subset here: CD45RA-negative fraction. The clonotype comes from a man aged 25 to 40 in good health.

Here the CDR3 reads CASSPPSTGELFF. The CDR3 DNA reads as TGTGCCAGCTCACCACCGAGCACCGGGGAGCTGTTTTTT. The rearrangement joins TRBV18 to TRBJ2-2; D call uncertain. Per germline, CDR1 KGHSH and CDR2 LQKENI. V was shortened by 0 bases and J by 4 bases, with 3 bases between the two germline ends. The CDR3 consists of 13 residues.